This entry features one TCR beta chain sequence. Its antigen is unidentified. Germline loops: CDR1 SGHTA, CDR2 FQGNSA. Trimming pared 3 bases from V and 5 bases from J, leaving 7 bases between. This CDR3 is 12 amino acids long. These data are taken from a study of beta chain features in type 1 diabetes. Isolated RNA was reverse transcribed in full, so expressed TCRB transcripts were sequenced. For naive, central memory and regulatory T cell samples, reads averaged around 3.5 million. Produced via immunoSEQ multiplex PCR; TCRdb's table is partial and in-frame only. The sample consists of a few hundred thousand clones, about 15% of them appearing once. Findings and limits, study-wide: Shorter TCRB CDR3s, moderately but significantly so, marked every one of the four CD4+ subsets in Type 1 diabetes patients. HLA influence on TCRB rearrangement stayed unresolved here.

Input material: naive CD4+ T cells from blood. The receptor was isolated from a young man with type 1 diabetes. V and J are TRBV7-2 and TRBJ2-5; D is unclear. CDR3 nucleotides: TGTGCCAGCAGCTTCCGGCGGGAGACCCAGTACTTC. Its protein product is CASSFRRETQYF.